Given below is one TCR beta chain in context. Its antigen is unknown. The donors were part of the validation cohort of some 120 subjects. That cohort was separate from the first cohort, which comprised 666 subjects. The V gene's germline CDR1 is MNHEY and CDR2 SVGAGI. The CDR3 runs to 14 residues. After removal of 7 bases from V and 1 base from J, the junction contained 5 bases not matched to a gene. These data are taken from a study of cytomegalovirus exposure and HLA in healthy donors. Study at large: The 90 to 150 validation repertoires matched the 500 to 750 first-cohort repertoires in platform, a later analysis reported. Study-wide results and caveats: Three CMV-associated chains were confirmed in vitro to be specific for CMV antigens. Reported results showed that the classifier diagnosed cytomegalovirus status with high specificity and sensitivity.

TCRdb's table, derived via immunoSEQ multiplex PCR, lists solely in-frame clones and lacks some. The sample yields approximately 150,000 clones, 70% to 90% seen once. Material for sequencing was PBMCs. The chain employs TRBV6-5 and TRBJ2-3, with 7 positions matching TRBD2. This receptor was obtained from a young man in good health and CMV-seropositive. This CDR3 reads CASKPGGGTDTQYF. Here the CDR3 DNA reads TGTGCCAGCAAGCCGGGGGGAGGCACAGATACGCAGTATTTT.